Below, one TCR beta chain is given with its context. Clones were sequenced by immunoSEQ multiplex PCR, and TCRdb holds only the in-frame ones, with some missing. The data contain roughly 310,000 clones, roughly 86% of them singletons. This record belongs to a study of cytomegalovirus exposure and HLA in healthy donors. This CDR3 region has 18 residues. V was shortened by 0 bases and J by 0 bases, with 14 bases between the two germline ends. CDR1 is LGHNA, CDR2 YSLEER, per germline. Sequencing used PBMCs. This receptor was identified in a man under 40 in good health and CMV-seronegative. The chain combines TRBV4-3 with TRBJ2-2; D is unclear. CDR3 protein: CASSQDLASYANTGELFF. Here the CDR3 DNA reads TGCGCCAGCAGCCAAGATTTGGCATCGTACGCGAACACCGGGGAGCTGTTTTTT.